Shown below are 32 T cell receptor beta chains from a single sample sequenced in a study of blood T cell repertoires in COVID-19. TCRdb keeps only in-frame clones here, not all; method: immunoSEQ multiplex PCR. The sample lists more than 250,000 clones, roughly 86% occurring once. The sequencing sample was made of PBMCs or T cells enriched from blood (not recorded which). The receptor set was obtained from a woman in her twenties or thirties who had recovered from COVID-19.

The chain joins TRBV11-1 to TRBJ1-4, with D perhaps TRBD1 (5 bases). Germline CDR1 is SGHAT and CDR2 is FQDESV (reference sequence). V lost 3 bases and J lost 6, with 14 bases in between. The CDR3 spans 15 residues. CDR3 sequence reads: CASSLGGQPHEKLFF. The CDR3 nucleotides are TGTGCCAGCAGCTTGGGGGGTCAGCCCCATGAAAAACTGTTTTTT.

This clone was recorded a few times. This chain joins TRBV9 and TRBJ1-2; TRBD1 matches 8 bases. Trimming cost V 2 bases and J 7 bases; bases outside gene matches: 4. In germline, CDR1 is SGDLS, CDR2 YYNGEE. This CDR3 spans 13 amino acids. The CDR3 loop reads CASSVGQGGGYTF. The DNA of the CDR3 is TGTGCCAGCAGCGTCGGACAGGGCGGTGGCTACACCTTC.

The CDR3 DNA reads TGTGCCATCAGTGAGCGCATACGGGTAAACTATGGCTACACCTTC. Its translation: CAISERIRVNYGYTF. V and J are TRBV10-3 and TRBJ1-2; no reliable D call. V shed 2 bases and J shed 2 bases, with 12 bases lying between them. Germline V gene data show CDR1 as ENHRY and CDR2 as SYGVKD. CDR3 length: 15 residues.

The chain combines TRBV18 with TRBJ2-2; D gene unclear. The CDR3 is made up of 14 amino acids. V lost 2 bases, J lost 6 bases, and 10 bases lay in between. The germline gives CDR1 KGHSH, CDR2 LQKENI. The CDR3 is CASSPTVNPGELFF. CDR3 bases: TGTGCCAGCTCACCAACAGTCAATCCCGGGGAGCTGTTTTTT.

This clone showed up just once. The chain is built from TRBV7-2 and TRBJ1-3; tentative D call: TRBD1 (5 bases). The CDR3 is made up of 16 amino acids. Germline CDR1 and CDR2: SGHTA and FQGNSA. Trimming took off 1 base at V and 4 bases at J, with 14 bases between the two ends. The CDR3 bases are TGTGCCAGCAGCTTAGGAACGGGGGATGGCGGAAACACCATATATTTT. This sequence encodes CASSLGTGDGGNTIYF.

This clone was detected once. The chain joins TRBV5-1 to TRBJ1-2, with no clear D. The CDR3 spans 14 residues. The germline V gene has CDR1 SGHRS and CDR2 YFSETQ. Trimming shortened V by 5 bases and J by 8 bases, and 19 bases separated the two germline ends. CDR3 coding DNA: TGCGCCAGCAGTACCCACGATAGCGCAAACGGCTACACCTTC. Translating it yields CASSTHDSANGYTF.

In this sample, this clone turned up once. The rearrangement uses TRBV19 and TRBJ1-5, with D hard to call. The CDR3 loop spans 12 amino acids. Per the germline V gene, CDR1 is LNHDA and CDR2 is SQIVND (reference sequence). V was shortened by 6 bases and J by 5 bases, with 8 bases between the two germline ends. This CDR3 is CASSPRHQPQHF. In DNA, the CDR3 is TGTGCCAGTAGCCCCAGGCATCAGCCCCAGCATTTT.

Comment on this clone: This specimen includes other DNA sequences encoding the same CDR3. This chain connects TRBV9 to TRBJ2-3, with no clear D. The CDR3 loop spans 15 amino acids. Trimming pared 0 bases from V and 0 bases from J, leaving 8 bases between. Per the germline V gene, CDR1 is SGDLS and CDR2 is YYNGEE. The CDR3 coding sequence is TGTGCCAGCAGCGTAGGGCCGCTGAGCACAGATACGCAGTATTTT. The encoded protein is CASSVGPLSTDTQYF.

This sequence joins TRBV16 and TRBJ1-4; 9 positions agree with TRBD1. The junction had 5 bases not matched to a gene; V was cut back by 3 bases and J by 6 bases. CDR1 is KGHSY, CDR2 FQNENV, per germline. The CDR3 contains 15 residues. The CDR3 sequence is CASSQSTGGYEKLFF. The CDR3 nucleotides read TGTGCCAGCAGCCAGTCGACAGGGGGATATGAAAAACTGTTTTTT.

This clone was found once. The CDR3 sequence is CASSLVTGVDGYTF. In DNA, the CDR3 is TGTGCCAGCAGCTTAGTGACGGGGGTCGATGGCTACACCTTC. This chain connects TRBV7-2 to TRBJ1-2, with a tentative D call TRBD1 (5 bases). Trimming removed 1 base at V and 6 bases at J, with 12 bases between. The CDR3 has 14 residues. CDR1 and CDR2 (germline): SGHTA, FQGNSA.

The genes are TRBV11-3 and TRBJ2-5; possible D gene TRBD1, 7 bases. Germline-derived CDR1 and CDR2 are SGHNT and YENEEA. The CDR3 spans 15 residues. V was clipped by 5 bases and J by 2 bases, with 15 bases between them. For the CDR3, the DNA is TGTGCCAGCAGCAGGGGGGACAGCTTTCAAGAGACCCAGTACTTC. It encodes CASSRGDSFQETQYF.

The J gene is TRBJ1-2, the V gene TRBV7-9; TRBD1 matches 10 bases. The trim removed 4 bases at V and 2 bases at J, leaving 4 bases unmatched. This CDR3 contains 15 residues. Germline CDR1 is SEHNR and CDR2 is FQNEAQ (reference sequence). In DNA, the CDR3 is TGTGCCAGCAGCTGGACAGGGGGTCTAAACTATGGCTACACCTTC. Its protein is CASSWTGGLNYGYTF.

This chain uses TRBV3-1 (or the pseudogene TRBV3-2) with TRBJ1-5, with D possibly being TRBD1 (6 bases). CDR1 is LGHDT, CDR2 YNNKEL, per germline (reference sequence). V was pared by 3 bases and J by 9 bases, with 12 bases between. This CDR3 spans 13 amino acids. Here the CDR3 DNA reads TGTGCCAGCAGCCATGGGGGCCCAAGGCCCCAGCATTTT. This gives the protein CASSHGGPRPQHF.

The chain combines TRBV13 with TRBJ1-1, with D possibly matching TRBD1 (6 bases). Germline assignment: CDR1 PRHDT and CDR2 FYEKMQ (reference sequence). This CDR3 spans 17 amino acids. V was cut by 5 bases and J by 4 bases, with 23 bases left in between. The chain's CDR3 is CASSTTLGGGTGTEAFF. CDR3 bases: TGTGCCAGCAGCACCACTTTGGGGGGGGGCACAGGCACTGAAGCTTTCTTT.

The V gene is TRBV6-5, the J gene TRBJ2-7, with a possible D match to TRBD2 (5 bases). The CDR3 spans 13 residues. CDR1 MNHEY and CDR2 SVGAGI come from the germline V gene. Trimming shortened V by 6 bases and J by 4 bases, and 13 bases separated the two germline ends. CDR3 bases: TGTGCCAGCAGACTGAGGGTATGGTACGAGCAGTACTTC. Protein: CASRLRVWYEQYF.

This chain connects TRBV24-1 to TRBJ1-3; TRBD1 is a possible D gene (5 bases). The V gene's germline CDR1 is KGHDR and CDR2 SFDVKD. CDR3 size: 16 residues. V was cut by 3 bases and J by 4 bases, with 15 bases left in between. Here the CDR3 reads CATSDPPGTGGNTIYF. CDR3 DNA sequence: TGTGCCACCAGTGATCCCCCCGGGACTGGGGGAAACACCATATATTTT.

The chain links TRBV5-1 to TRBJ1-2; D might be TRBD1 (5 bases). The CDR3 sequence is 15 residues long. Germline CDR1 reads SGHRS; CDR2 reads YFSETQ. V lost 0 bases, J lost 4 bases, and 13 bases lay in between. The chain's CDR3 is CASSLVRGESYGYTF. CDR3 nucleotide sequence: TGCGCCAGCAGCTTGGTTCGGGGGGAAAGCTATGGCTACACCTTC.

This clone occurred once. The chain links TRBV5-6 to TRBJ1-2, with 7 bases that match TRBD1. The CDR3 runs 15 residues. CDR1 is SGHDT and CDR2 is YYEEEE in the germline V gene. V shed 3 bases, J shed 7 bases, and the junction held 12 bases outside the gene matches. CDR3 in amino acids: CASSSLVLQGVGYTF. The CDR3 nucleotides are TGTGCCAGCAGCTCACTGGTGTTGCAGGGGGTTGGCTACACCTTC.

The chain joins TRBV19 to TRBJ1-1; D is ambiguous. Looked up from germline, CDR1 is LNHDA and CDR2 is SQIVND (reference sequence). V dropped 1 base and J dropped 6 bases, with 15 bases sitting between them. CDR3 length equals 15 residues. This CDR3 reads CASSIGRAGSSEAFF. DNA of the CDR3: TGTGCCAGTAGTATAGGGCGGGCAGGTTCGTCTGAAGCTTTCTTT.

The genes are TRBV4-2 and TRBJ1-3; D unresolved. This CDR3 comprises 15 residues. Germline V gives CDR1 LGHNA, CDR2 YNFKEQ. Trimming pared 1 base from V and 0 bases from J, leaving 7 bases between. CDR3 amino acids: CASSQATSSGNTIYF. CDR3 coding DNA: TGTGCCAGCAGCCAAGCGACATCCTCTGGAAACACCATATATTTT.

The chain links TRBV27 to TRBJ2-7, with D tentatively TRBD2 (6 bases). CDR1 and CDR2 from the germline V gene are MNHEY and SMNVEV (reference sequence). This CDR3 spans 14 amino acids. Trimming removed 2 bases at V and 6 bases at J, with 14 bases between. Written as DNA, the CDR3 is TGTGCCAGCAGTTTACTCCCTTCCGGGGGCGAGCAGTACTTC. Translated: CASSLLPSGGEQYF.

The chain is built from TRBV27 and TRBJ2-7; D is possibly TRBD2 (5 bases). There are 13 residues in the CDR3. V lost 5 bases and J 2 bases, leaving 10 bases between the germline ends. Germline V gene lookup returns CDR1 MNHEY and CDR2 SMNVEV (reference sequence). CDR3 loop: CASSGLLAYEQYF. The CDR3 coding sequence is TGTGCCAGCAGTGGACTCCTGGCCTACGAGCAGTACTTC.

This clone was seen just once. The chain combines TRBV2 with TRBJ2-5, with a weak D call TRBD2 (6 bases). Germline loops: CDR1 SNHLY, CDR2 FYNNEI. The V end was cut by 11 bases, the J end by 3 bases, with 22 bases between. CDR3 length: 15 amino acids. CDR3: CASSRGSPIEETQYF. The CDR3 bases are TGTGCCTCATCTCGGGGGTCCCCCATTGAAGAGACCCAGTACTTC.

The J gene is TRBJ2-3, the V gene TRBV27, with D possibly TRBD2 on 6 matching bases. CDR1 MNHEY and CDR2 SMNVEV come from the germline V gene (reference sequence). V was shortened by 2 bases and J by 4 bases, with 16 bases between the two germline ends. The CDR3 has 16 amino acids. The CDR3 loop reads CASSLTGRRGADTQYF. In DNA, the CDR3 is TGTGCCAGCAGTTTAACGGGGCGGCGGGGCGCAGATACGCAGTATTTT.

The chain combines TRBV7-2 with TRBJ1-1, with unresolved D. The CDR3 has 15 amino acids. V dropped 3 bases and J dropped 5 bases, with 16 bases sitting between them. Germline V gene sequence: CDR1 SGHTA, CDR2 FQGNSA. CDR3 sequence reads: CASSLVISAATEAFF. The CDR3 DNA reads TGTGCCAGCAGCTTGGTGATAAGTGCGGCTACTGAAGCTTTCTTT.

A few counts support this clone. The CDR3 sequence: CASSSPGKAVTPEQFF. Written as DNA, the CDR3 is TGTGCCAGCAGTTCCCCCGGAAAAGCGGTAACACCCGAGCAGTTCTTC. The chain joins TRBV6-5 to TRBJ2-1; D perhaps matches TRBD2 (5 bases). Germline loops: CDR1 MNHEY, CDR2 SVGAGI. This CDR3 region has 16 residues. Trimming stripped 4 bases from V and 10 bases from J, with 23 bases between.

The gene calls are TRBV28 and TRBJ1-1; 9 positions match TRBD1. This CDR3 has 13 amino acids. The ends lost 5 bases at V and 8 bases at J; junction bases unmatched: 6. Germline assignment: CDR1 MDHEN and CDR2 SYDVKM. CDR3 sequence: CASSHTGGAEAFF. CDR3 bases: TGTGCCAGCAGTCACACAGGGGGCGCAGAAGCTTTCTTT.

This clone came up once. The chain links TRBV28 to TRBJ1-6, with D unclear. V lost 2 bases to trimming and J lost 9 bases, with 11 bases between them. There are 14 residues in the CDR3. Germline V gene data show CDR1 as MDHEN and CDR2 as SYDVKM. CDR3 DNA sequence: TGTGCCAGCAGTTTAGAGGGTGGGAGTTCACCCCTCCACTTT. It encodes CASSLEGGSSPLHF. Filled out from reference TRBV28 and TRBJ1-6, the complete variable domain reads DVKVTQSSRYLVKRTGEKVFLECVQDMDHENMFWYRQDPGLGLRLIYFSYDVKMKEKGDIPEGYSVSREKKERFSLILESASTNQTSMYLCASSLEGGSSPLHFGNGTRLTVT.

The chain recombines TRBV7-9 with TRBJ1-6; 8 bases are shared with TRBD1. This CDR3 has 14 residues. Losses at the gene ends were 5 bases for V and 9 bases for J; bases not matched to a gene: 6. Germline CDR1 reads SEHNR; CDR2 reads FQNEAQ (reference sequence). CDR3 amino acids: CASSQDRVSSPLHF. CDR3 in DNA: TGTGCCAGCAGCCAGGACAGGGTGAGTTCACCCCTCCACTTT.

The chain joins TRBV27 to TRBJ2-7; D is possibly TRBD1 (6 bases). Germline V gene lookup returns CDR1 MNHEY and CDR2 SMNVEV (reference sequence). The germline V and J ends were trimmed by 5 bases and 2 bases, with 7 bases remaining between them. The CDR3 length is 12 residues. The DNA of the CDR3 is TGTGCCAGCAGTGACAGGCCCTACGAGCAGTACTTC. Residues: CASSDRPYEQYF.

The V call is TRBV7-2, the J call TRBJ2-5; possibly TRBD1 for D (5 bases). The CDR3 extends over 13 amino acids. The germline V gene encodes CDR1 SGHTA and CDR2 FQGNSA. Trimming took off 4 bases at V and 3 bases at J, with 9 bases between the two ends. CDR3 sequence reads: CASSSPREETQYF. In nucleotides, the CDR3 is TGTGCCAGCAGCTCCCCCAGGGAAGAGACCCAGTACTTC.

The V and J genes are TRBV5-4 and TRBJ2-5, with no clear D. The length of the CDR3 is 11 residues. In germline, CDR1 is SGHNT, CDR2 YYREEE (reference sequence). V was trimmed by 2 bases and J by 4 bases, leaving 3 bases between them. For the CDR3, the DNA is TGTGCCAGCAGCTTCTCAGAGACCCAGTACTTC. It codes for CASSFSETQYF. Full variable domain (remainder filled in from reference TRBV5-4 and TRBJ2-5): ETGVTQSPTHLIKTRGQQVTLRCSSQSGHNTVSWYQQALGQGPQFIFQYYREEENGRGNFPPRFSGLQFPNYSSELNVNALELDDSALYLCASSFSETQYFGPGTRLLVL.